This T cell receptor beta chain was sequenced for a study of shared clonotypes between healthy human individuals. TCRdb's copy holds only in-frame clones and misses some; the assay was immunoSEQ multiplex PCR. The sample has some 1,600,000 clones; 95% to 99% are singletons. For this clone: Distinct nucleotide sequences in the sample also encode this CDR3.

This CDR3 region has 15 residues. Looked up from germline, CDR1 is SGDLS and CDR2 is YYNGEE. The V segment lost 0 bases and the J segment 4 bases; nucleotides outside the gene matches: 4. This TCR was recovered from a young man in good health. What was sequenced was naive CD4+ T cells sorted from blood. The subset denotes: CD45RA+ positively selected. The chain couples TRBV9 to TRBJ2-1; TRBD2 matches at 7 bases. The CDR3 region is CASSVASGTYNEQFF. CDR3 sequence (DNA): TGTGCCAGCAGCGTAGCCAGCGGGACGTACAATGAGCAGTTCTTC.